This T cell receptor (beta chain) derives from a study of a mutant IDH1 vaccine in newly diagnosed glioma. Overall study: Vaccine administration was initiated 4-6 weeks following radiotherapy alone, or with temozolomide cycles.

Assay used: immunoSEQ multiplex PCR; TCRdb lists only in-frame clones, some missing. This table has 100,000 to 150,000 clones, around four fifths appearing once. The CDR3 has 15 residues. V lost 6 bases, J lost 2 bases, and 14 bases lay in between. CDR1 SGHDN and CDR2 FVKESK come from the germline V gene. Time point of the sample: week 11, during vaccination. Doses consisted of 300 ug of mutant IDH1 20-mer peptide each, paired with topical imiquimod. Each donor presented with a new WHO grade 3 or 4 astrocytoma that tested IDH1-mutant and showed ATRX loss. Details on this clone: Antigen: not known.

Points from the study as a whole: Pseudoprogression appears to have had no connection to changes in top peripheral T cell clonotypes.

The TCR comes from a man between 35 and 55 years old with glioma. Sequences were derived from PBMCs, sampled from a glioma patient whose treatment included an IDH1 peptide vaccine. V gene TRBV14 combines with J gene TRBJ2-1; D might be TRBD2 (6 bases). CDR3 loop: CASRRGPGAYNEQFF. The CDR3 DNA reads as TGTGCCAGCAGAAGAGGACCGGGAGCCTACAATGAGCAGTTCTTC.